This T cell receptor (beta chain) appears in the sequencing data of a study of a mutant IDH1 vaccine in newly diagnosed glioma. The wider study: Among treated patients, about 62% were male and around 40% female, and mean age was about 41 years. Earlier care involved radiotherapy, temozolomide, or both, and the majority received both.

Stated time point: week 35, safety follow-up. Alongside topical imiquimod, each dose of vaccine comprised 300 ug of mutant IDH1 20-mer peptide. As concerns this clone: Its antigen is unknown.

Study-level points and caveats: Pseudoprogression apparently tracked independently of changes in top peripheral T cell clonotypes.

CDR3 length: 16 amino acids. V was clipped by 4 bases and J by 0 bases, with 16 bases between them. Germline CDR1 SGHDT, CDR2 YYEEEE. Using immunoSEQ multiplex PCR, the repertoire was profiled, and TCRdb retains in-frame clones only, with some absent. The data hold tens of thousands of clones, with over 65% observed a single time. V and J are TRBV5-6 and TRBJ1-2; D remains ambiguous. This specimen consisted of PBMCs, obtained from a glioma patient whose treatment included an IDH1 peptide vaccine. The source of this sequence is a man aged 30 to 39 with glioma. CDR3 sequence: CASSPRGWSPNYGYTF. CDR3 nucleotide sequence: TGTGCCAGCAGCCCCCGTGGGTGGAGCCCTAACTATGGCTACACCTTC.